One sample yielded the 15 T cell receptor beta chains listed below, sequenced in a study of blood T cell repertoires in COVID-19. The assay was immunoSEQ multiplex PCR, and TCRdb's table has in-frame clones only and misses some. Of more than 60,000 clones listed, approximately 92% were seen once; the top ten hold around 4.9%. The sequenced sample was peripheral blood. These receptors came from a woman between 50 and 59 years old with active COVID-19.

This chain connects TRBV6-5 to TRBJ2-1, with 10 nucleotides matching TRBD2. Trimming at V came to 5 bases and at J to 7 bases, leaving 5 bases not matched to a gene. CDR1 and CDR2 (germline): MNHEY, SVGAGI. The CDR3 runs 14 residues. The CDR3: CASSTGLASNEQFF. The CDR3, as DNA: TGTGCCAGCAGTACGGGACTAGCGTCTAATGAGCAGTTCTTC.

This chain connects TRBV4-1 to TRBJ2-1, with 15 bases fitting TRBD2. The ends lost 0 bases at V and 0 bases at J; junction bases unmatched: 12. There are 22 residues in the CDR3. The germline CDR1 and CDR2 sequences are MGHRA and YSYEKL. The CDR3 loop is CASSQDFFLGGLAGGSYNEQFF. CDR3 DNA sequence: TGCGCCAGCAGCCAAGATTTTTTTCTCGGGGGACTAGCGGGGGGCTCCTACAATGAGCAGTTCTTC.

This clone occurred a few times. The CDR3 loop is CASNLEGAYEQYF. The CDR3 nucleotides read TGTGCCAGCAACCTCGAGGGAGCGTACGAGCAGTACTTC. V and J are TRBV5-6 and TRBJ2-7, with D tentatively TRBD2 (5 bases). CDR3 length equals 13 residues. The germline V gene encodes CDR1 SGHDT and CDR2 YYEEEE. The V end lost 6 bases, the J end lost 4 bases, and 14 bases lay between the germline ends.

The rearrangement links TRBV29-1 to TRBJ1-1; TRBD1 might be the D (5 bases). The CDR3 is made up of 14 amino acids. From germline, CDR1 is SQVTM and CDR2 ANQGSEA. Trimming stripped 7 bases from V and 8 bases from J, with 23 bases between. This CDR3 is CSASRGTTTEEAFF. As DNA, the CDR3 is TGCAGCGCGTCCCGGGGGACTACTACCGAAGAAGCTTTCTTT.

This sequence joins TRBV25-1 and TRBJ1-4; tentatively, D is TRBD1 (5 bases). The CDR3 sequence is 16 residues long. Germline CDR1 MGHDK, CDR2 SYGVNS. V dropped 3 bases and J dropped 4 bases, with 15 bases sitting between them. CDR3 nucleotides: TGTGCCAGCAGTGAGCCCTCCGGGGGAATTAATGAAAAACTGTTTTTT. Its protein product is CASSEPSGGINEKLFF.

The V gene is TRBV4-1, the J gene TRBJ2-7, with a weak D call TRBD2 (5 bases). Looked up from germline, CDR1 is MGHRA and CDR2 is YSYEKL. Trimming shortened V by 4 bases and J by 0 bases, and 13 bases separated the two germline ends. The CDR3 loop spans 15 amino acids. The CDR3: CASSPVGLASYEQYF. CDR3 DNA: TGCGCCAGCAGCCCAGTCGGACTCGCCTCCTACGAGCAGTACTTC.

This chain uses TRBV10-3 with TRBJ1-1, with a tentative D call TRBD1 (5 bases). The CDR3 is 12 amino acids. The germline V and J ends were trimmed by 4 bases and 10 bases, with 13 bases remaining between them. The V gene's germline CDR1 is ENHRY and CDR2 SYGVKD. In DNA form, the CDR3 reads TGTGCCATCAGTGGCAGGGAGGAGGGAGCTTTCTTT. Its protein product is CAISGREEGAFF.

The chain employs TRBV3-1 (or the pseudogene TRBV3-2) and TRBJ2-1; D perhaps matches TRBD1 (5 bases). This CDR3 region has 13 residues. Germline-derived CDR1 and CDR2 are LGHDT and YNNKEL (reference sequence). V was shortened by 3 bases and J by 3 bases, with 6 bases between the two germline ends. The CDR3 nucleotides read TGTGCCAGCAGCCACAGGGTCTACAATGAGCAGTTCTTC. Its protein product is CASSHRVYNEQFF.

The V and J genes are TRBV27 and TRBJ2-1; possibly TRBD2 for D (5 bases). Trimming pared 7 bases from V and 6 bases from J, leaving 16 bases between. The CDR3 consists of 14 residues. Germline V gene lookup returns CDR1 MNHEY and CDR2 SMNVEV (reference sequence). CDR3 sequence: CASTTQLVSNEQFF. CDR3 DNA: TGTGCCAGCACCACGCAACTAGTCTCCAATGAGCAGTTCTTC.

This clone was seen only once. The chain joins TRBV15 to TRBJ1-4; D remains ambiguous. Germline V lookup: CDR1 LNHNV, CDR2 YYDKDF (reference sequence). The CDR3 loop spans 13 amino acids. V was cut by 6 bases and J by 3 bases, with 8 bases left in between. The CDR3 spells CATSWSANEKLFF. For the CDR3, the DNA is TGTGCCACCAGTTGGAGTGCTAATGAAAAACTGTTTTTT.

The chain is built from TRBV3-1 (or the pseudogene TRBV3-2) and TRBJ2-1, with 7 positions matching TRBD2. CDR1 and CDR2 from the germline V gene are LGHDT and YNNKEL (reference sequence). The CDR3 is made up of 15 amino acids. With V trimmed by 4 bases and J by 2 bases, 5 bases remained unmatched. The CDR3 coding sequence is TGTGCCAGCAGCCCAGCCGGGACTACCTACAATGAGCAGTTCTTC. It yields the protein CASSPAGTTYNEQFF.

The chain couples TRBV11-2 to TRBJ1-1; TRBD1 might be the D (6 bases). Looked up from germline, CDR1 is SGHAT and CDR2 is FQNNGV. This CDR3 has 16 amino acids. The ends were cut back, 0 bases at V and 5 bases at J, with 16 bases in the middle. CDR3 sequence reads: CASSLEGANRRTEAFF. The CDR3 DNA is TGTGCCAGCAGCTTAGAGGGGGCGAACAGGCGGACTGAAGCTTTCTTT. Supplemented by reference TRBV11-2 and TRBJ1-1, the full variable domain reads EAGVAQSPRYKIIEKRQSVAFWCNPISGHATLYWYQQILGQGPKLLIQFQNNGVVDDSQLPKDRFSAERLKGVDSTLKIQPAKLEDSAVYLCASSLEGANRRTEAFFGQGTRLTVV.

The chain employs TRBV19 and TRBJ1-1; tentative D call: TRBD1 (6 bases). V was cut by 3 bases and J by 7 bases, with 9 bases left in between. The CDR3 is made up of 12 amino acids. Germline CDR1 is LNHDA and CDR2 is SQIVND (reference sequence). As DNA, the CDR3 is TGTGCCAGTAGTATCGACAGGATTGAAGCTTTCTTT. It translates to CASSIDRIEAFF.

The chain employs TRBV11-2 and TRBJ2-7, with TRBD1 matching 7 bases. Per germline, CDR1 SGHAT and CDR2 FQNNGV. Losses at the gene ends were 3 bases for V and 3 bases for J; bases not matched to a gene: 5. CDR3 length: 14 amino acids. The DNA of the CDR3 is TGTGCCAGCAGCTTCACAGGGGTGGACTACGAGCAGTACTTC. The encoded protein is CASSFTGVDYEQYF.

The chain is built from TRBV7-9 and TRBJ2-7; D is unresolved. CDR1 and CDR2 from the germline V gene are SEHNR and FQNEAQ (reference sequence). The length of the CDR3 is 12 residues. V lost 5 bases to trimming and J lost 7 bases, with 12 bases between them. The CDR3 spells CASSQARREQYF. The CDR3 DNA is TGTGCCAGCAGCCAAGCTCGGCGGGAGCAGTACTTC.